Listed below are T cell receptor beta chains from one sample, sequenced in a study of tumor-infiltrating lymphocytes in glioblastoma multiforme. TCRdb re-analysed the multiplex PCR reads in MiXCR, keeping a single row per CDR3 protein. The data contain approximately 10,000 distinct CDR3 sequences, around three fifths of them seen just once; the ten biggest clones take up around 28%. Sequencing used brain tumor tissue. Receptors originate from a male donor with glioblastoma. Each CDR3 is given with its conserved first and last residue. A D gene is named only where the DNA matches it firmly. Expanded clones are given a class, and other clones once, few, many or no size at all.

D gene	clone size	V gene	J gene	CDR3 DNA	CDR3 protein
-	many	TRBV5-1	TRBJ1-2	TGCGCCAGCAGCGTATCGAACCCGGACCCGGGGAACTATGGCTACACCTTC	CASSVSNPDPGNYGYTF
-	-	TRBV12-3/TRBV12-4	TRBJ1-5	TGTGCCACCAGTTTAACAGGGAGTAATCAGCCCCAGCATTTT	CATSLTGSNQPQHF
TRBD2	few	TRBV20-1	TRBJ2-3	TGCAGTTCTAGTCGCCTCGGACTAGCGGGGGGGCCGAGTAGCACAGATACGCGGTATTTT	CSSSRLGLAGGPSSTDTRYF
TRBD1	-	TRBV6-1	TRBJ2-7	TGTGCCAGCAGTGGAGAGACAGGGGGAAACTACGAGCAGTACTTC	CASSGETGGNYEQYF
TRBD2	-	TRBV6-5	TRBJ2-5	TGTGCCAGCAGTTATAAAGCGGGAGGGGTGACTCAGTACTTC	CASSYKAGGVTQYF
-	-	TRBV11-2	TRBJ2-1	TGTGCCAGCAGCTTAGGCCTCCCTAGCGTGCACAATGAGCATTTCTTT	CASSLGLPSVHNEHFF
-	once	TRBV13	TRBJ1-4	TGTGCCAGCGGCCCAAGGGCCGCTAATGAAAAACTGGTTTTT	CASGPRAANEKLVF
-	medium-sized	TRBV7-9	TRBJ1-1	TGTGCCAGCAGCTTAGGCGGGTTTAGGGAGGTCCCATCGGGCGACACTGAAGCTTTCTTT	CASSLGGFREVPSGDTEAFF
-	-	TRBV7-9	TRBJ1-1	TGTGCCAGAAGCTTAGACCGTTTGAACACTGAAGCTTTCTTT	CARSLDRLNTEAFF
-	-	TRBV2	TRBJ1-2	TGTGCCAGCAGTGGGTCTAAGCACCTGGCCGGTGGCTACACCTTC	CASSGSKHLAGGYTF
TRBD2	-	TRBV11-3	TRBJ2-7	TGTGCCAGCAGACCCGGGAGCGGGGGTAAGGACGAGCAGTACTTC	CASRPGSGGKDEQYF
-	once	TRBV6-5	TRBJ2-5	TGTGCCAACAGTTACCGGGGCAGGCCACTAGAGACCCAGTACTTC	CANSYRGRPLETQYF
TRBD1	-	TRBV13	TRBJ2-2	TGTGCCAGCAGCTTCCCACGACAGGGCGTGCTGTTTTTT	CASSFPRQGVLFF
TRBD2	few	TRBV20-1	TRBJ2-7	TGCAGTGCTAGAAACCTAGCGGATAAGTGGGAGCAGTACTTC	CSARNLADKWEQYF
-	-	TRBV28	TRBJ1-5	TGTGCCAGCAGTCGCGGACTTTGGGGGAATCAGCCCCAGCATTTT	CASSRGLWGNQPQHF
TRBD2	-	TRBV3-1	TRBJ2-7	TGTGCCAGCAGCCAGGAACTAGCGGGATGCGAACAGTACTTC	CASSQELAGCEQYF
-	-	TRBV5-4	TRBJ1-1	TGTGCCAGCAGTTCAAGGAACACTGAAGCTTTCTTT	CASSSRNTEAFF
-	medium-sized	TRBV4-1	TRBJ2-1	TGCGCCAGCAGCCAAGATTTCGACGCAGGATCCTACAATGAGCAGTTCTTC	CASSQDFDAGSYNEQFF
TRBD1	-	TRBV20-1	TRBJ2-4	TGCAGTGCTAGAGACCCAGACAGGGGGATTCGGAAAGCCAAAACCATTCAATACTTC	CSARDPDRGIRKAKTIQYF
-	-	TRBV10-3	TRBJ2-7	TGTGCCATCACTGCAGGCGGAAGCTACGAGCAGTACTTC	CAITAGGSYEQYF
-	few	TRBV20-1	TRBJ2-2	TGCAGTGCTAGAGATCAATGGGACACCTCATCCGCGAACACCGGGGAGCTGTTTTTT	CSARDQWDTSSANTGELFF
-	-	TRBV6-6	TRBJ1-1	TGTGCCAGCAGTTACCCGGGCTCGAACACTGAAGCTTTCTTT	CASSYPGSNTEAFF
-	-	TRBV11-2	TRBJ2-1	TGTGCCAGCAGCTTAGTCCCCACATGCGGCACCTACAATGAGCAGTTCTTT	CASSLVPTCGTYNEQFF
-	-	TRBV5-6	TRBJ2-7	TGTGCCAGCAGCACCGGGATAGGGGATCCCTACGAGCAGTATTTC	CASSTGIGDPYEQYF
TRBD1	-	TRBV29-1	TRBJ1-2	TGCAGCGTTGACGAGGGGACAGGGGGAAAAGACGCCTTC	CSVDEGTGGKDAF
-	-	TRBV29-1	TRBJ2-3	TGCAGCGTTGAACCCGGGCCACGCACAGATACGCAGTATTTT	CSVEPGPRTDTQYF
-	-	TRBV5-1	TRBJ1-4	TGCGCCAGCAGCCTTGGACGGTTTAATGAAAAACTGTTTTTT	CASSLGRFNEKLFF
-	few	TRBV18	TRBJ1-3	TGTGCCAGCTCATCCTCCTCTGCGGGGTACTCTAGCTCTGGAAACACCATATATTTT	CASSSSSAGYSSSGNTIYF
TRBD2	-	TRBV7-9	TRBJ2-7	TGTGTCAGCACAGGGACTAGCGGGAGGGCCCCCTCGGGAGAGCGGTACTTC	CVSTGTSGRAPSGERYF
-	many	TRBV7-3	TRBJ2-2	TGTGCCAGCAGGGGGACTGCGAACACCGGGGAGCTGTTTTTT	CASRGTANTGELFF
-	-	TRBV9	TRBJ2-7	TGTTCCAGCAGCGTATCCGGGGCGGCCTACGAGCAGTACTTC	CSSSVSGAAYEQYF
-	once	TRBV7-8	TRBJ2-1	TGTGCCAGAAGCCAGAAGTCCGGGGGCTACAATGAGCAGTTCTTC	CARSQKSGGYNEQFF
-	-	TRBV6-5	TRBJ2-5	TGTACCAGCATCGGGGACCAAGAGACCGAGTACTTC	CTSIGDQETEYF
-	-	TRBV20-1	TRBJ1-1	TGCAGAGCTGGGGGGAGCAACTCTGAAGCTTTCTTT	CRAGGSNSEAFF
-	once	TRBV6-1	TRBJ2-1	TGTGCCAGCAGTGAAAACCAGGGCCTTTACAATGAGCAGTTCTTC	CASSENQGLYNEQFF
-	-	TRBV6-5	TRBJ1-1	TGTGCCAGCAGTTTGACAAGGACGGGAGCTTTCTTT	CASSLTRTGAFF
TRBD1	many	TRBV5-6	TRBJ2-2	TGTGCCAGCAGCTTGGCGGACAGGTTCGACGCCGGGGAGCTGTTTTTT	CASSLADRFDAGELFF
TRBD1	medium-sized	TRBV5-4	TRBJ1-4	TGTGCCAGCAGCGTGGACAGGGGACAAGAAAAACTGTTTTTT	CASSVDRGQEKLFF
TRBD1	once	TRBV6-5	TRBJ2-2	TGTGCCAGCACCCGGGACAGTATTAACACCGGGGAGCTGTTTTTT	CASTRDSINTGELFF
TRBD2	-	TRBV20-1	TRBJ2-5	TGCAGTGCTTTGACTAGCGGGCGGTTATCACGGGAGACCCAGTACTTC	CSALTSGRLSRETQYF
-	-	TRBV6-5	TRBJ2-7	TGTGCCAGTAGTTTCACCCGGGACGAGCAGTACTTC	CASSFTRDEQYF
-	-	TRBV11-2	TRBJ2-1	TGTGCCAGCTGCTTAGATAGGAGTAATGAGCAGTTCTTC	CASCLDRSNEQFF
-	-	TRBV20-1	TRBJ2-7	TGCAGTGCTAGCGTGTTAGCGATGTCCTACGAGCAGTACTTC	CSASVLAMSYEQYF
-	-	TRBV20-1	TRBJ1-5	TGCAGTGCTAGAGGACAGACGGGTTCTAAGCCCCAGCATTTT	CSARGQTGSKPQHF
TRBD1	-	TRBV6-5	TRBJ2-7	TGTGCCAGCAGTTACGGCGCACAGGGGGCCTACGAGCAGTACTTC	CASSYGAQGAYEQYF
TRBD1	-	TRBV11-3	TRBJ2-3	TGTGCCAGTTCACAGGGGGCGACTACGCACTATTTT	CASSQGATTHYF
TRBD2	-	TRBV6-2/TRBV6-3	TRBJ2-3	TGTGCCAGCAGTTACTCTCCTCTAGCGGGAGGGAGGGATATGCAGTATTTT	CASSYSPLAGGRDMQYF
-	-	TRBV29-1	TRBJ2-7	TGCAGCGTTGTTTGGGGCTCCTACGAGCAGTACTTC	CSVVWGSYEQYF